This TCR beta chain was recorded in a study of shared clonotypes between healthy human individuals. About the study: Each donor had three CD4 naive, three CD4 memory, two CD8 naive and one CD8 memory plate. Findings of the study overall: Clonotype sharing among donors was expected to depend on sequencing depth. Generally, estimated richness proved larger in naive subsets than it did in memory subsets.

V was trimmed by 2 bases and J by 3 bases, leaving 17 bases between them. CDR1 is SGHRS, CDR2 YFSETQ, per germline. The CDR3 spans 16 residues. Turning to this clone: Its antigen is as yet unknown.

Sequencing used immunoSEQ multiplex PCR; TCRdb keeps in-frame clones, though not all of them. The table includes a few million clones, approximately 95% detected once. Division of CD4+ cells produced a CD45RA+ naive subset and a CD45RA-negative memory subset. This clonotype was obtained from a man younger than 35 in good health. Some clones in this sample may be carry-over from other donors' samples. Sample: naive CD4+ T cells from PBMCs. Subset here: CD45RA+ positively selected. The chain has TRBV5-1 and TRBJ1-1; D is undetermined. CDR3 nucleotides: TGCGCCAGCAGCTTCCTTGCGGAGGGAGGTTACACTGAAGCTTTCTTT. Protein sequence: CASSFLAEGGYTEAFF.